These T cell receptor beta chains were read from a single sample in a study of glioma-infiltrating T cells. In TCRdb, the multiplex PCR reads were re-called with MiXCR into one record per CDR3 protein. Found here are about 180,000 distinct CDR3 sequences, over 40% of them singletons; the top ten hold around 5%. Sequenced sample: glioma tissue, nonneoplastic brain tissue, or PBMCs (not recorded which). The receptor set was obtained from a human donor with low-grade glioma or glioblastoma, undergoing nonglioma brain surgery, or in good health (not recorded which). Both conserved end residues are part of each CDR3. Fields, in order: CDR3 DNA, CDR3 protein, clone size, V gene, D gene, J gene. A D gene is named only where the DNA matches it firmly. Clone size is shown for a subset of rows, as once, few, many or a class of expanded clone.

DNA: TGTGCCAGCAGCTTAATTTGGAAGGAGACCCAGTACTTC
CDR3: CASSLIWKETQYF
size: -
V: TRBV7-6
D: -
J: TRBJ2-5

DNA: TGTGCCAGCAGTTACAGGACAAACAATGAGCAGTTCTTC
CDR3: CASSYRTNNEQFF
size: many
V: TRBV6-6
D: -
J: TRBJ2-1

DNA: TGTGCCAGCAGTTCCCGTACGGGGTGGGCTGAAATGTACTTC
CDR3: CASSSRTGWAEMYF
size: many
V: TRBV28
D: -
J: TRBJ2-5

DNA: TGTGCCAGCAGCGTGCAGTGGGGCTACACCTTC
CDR3: CASSVQWGYTF
size: few
V: TRBV7-9
D: -
J: TRBJ1-2

DNA: TGTGCCACCTTAAGTACAGCCGGAAACACCATATATTTT
CDR3: CATLSTAGNTIYF
size: -
V: TRBV12-3/TRBV12-4
D: -
J: TRBJ1-3

DNA: TGTGCCAGCAGCACCTCCACCTTCTCCTACGAGCAGTACTTC
CDR3: CASSTSTFSYEQYF
size: many
V: TRBV28
D: -
J: TRBJ2-7

DNA: TGTGCCAGCAGCGGGACTAGCGGTACCTACAATGAGCAGTTCTTC
CDR3: CASSGTSGTYNEQFF
size: many
V: TRBV6-1
D: TRBD2
J: TRBJ2-1

DNA: TGTGCCACCAGTGATTCGGGAAATTACAATGAGCAGTTCTTC
CDR3: CATSDSGNYNEQFF
size: many
V: TRBV24-1
D: -
J: TRBJ2-1

DNA: TGCGCCAGCAGCCAAGAAGGGACAGGGAACTACGAGCAGTACTTC
CDR3: CASSQEGTGNYEQYF
size: -
V: TRBV4-1
D: TRBD1
J: TRBJ2-7

DNA: TGCAGTGCTATCCGGACTAGCAGGAGTACATCGGCAGATACGCAGTATTTT
CDR3: CSAIRTSRSTSADTQYF
size: -
V: TRBV20-1
D: TRBD2
J: TRBJ2-3

DNA: TGTGCCAGCAGTTTACCCGACAGGGGGCTGTACAATGAGCAGTTCTTC
CDR3: CASSLPDRGLYNEQFF
size: few
V: TRBV28
D: TRBD1
J: TRBJ2-1

DNA: TGTGCCAGCAGTTGGGTACCATCCTACGAGCAGTACTTC
CDR3: CASSWVPSYEQYF
size: many
V: TRBV6-2/TRBV6-3
D: -
J: TRBJ2-7

DNA: TGTGCCACACAGGGGGCGATATACAATGGGCAGTTCTTC
CDR3: CATQGAIYNGQFF
size: -
V: TRBV28
D: TRBD1
J: TRBJ2-1

DNA: TGTGACAGCAGACCGGACACAAATATCAATCAGCCCCAGCATTTT
CDR3: CDSRPDTNINQPQHF
size: -
V: TRBV28
D: -
J: TRBJ1-5

DNA: TGCGCCAGCAGTCCAAGCTCCTACGATCAGTACTTC
CDR3: CASSPSSYDQYF
size: -
V: TRBV27
D: -
J: TRBJ2-5

DNA: TGTGCCAGCAGCCGGAAATCGAGCCAGGTTTACGAGCAGTTCTTC
CDR3: CASSRKSSQVYEQFF
size: many
V: TRBV11-1
D: -
J: TRBJ2-1

DNA: TGCAGCGTTAAAGGAGTTGAAAAACTGTTTTTT
CDR3: CSVKGVEKLFF
size: few
V: TRBV29-1
D: -
J: TRBJ1-4

DNA: TGCAGTGCTAGTAGGGGGACCAATGAAGCTTTCTTT
CDR3: CSASRGTNEAFF
size: -
V: TRBV20-1
D: -
J: TRBJ1-1

DNA: TGTGCCAGCAGGGCTAACAATAAGCAGTACTTC
CDR3: CASRANNKQYF
size: -
V: TRBV28
D: -
J: TRBJ2-7

DNA: TGTGCCAGCAGCTTATGGTCGGGCACCGGGGAGCTGTTTTTT
CDR3: CASSLWSGTGELFF
size: few
V: TRBV7-9
D: -
J: TRBJ2-2

DNA: TGCAGTGCTAGTGGTGCAGCAGGCACCTACGAGCAGTACTTC
CDR3: CSASGAAGTYEQYF
size: many
V: TRBV20-1
D: -
J: TRBJ2-7

DNA: TGTGCCAGCAGTTTGATATCGGATGAGCAGTTCTTC
CDR3: CASSLISDEQFF
size: few
V: TRBV12-3/TRBV12-4
D: -
J: TRBJ2-1

DNA: TGTGCCAGCAGTTTGGGCGGGAAGTATAATTCACCCCTCCACTTT
CDR3: CASSLGGKYNSPLHF
size: many
V: TRBV27
D: -
J: TRBJ1-6